The 17 T cell receptor beta chains presented below share a single source sample, sequenced in a study of blood T cell repertoires in COVID-19. The protocol was immunoSEQ multiplex PCR, while the TCRdb copy is restricted to in-frame clones and leaves out a portion. The data show 90,000 to 110,000 clones, roughly 80% seen once. Source material: peripheral blood. The receptor source for this set is an older woman with acute or convalescent COVID-19.

J is TRBJ1-5 and V is TRBV6-5; D possibly corresponds to TRBD1 (6 bases). Germline V gene sequence: CDR1 MNHEY, CDR2 SVGAGI. This CDR3 has 14 amino acids. V dropped 6 bases and J dropped 2 bases, with 11 bases sitting between them. The DNA for the CDR3 is TGTGCCAGCAGGACAAGACAGGGCAATCAGCCCCAGCATTTT. It encodes CASRTRQGNQPQHF.

This clone appeared a single time. The genes are TRBV6-1 and TRBJ1-6; D is unclear. Germline values: CDR1 MNHNS, CDR2 SASEGT. Trimming removed 3 bases at V and 9 bases at J, with 9 bases between. This CDR3 has 13 residues. In DNA, the CDR3 is TGTGCCAGCAGTGATTACCCCAGTTCACCCCTCCACTTT. The encoded protein is CASSDYPSSPLHF.

The chain couples TRBV7-2 to TRBJ2-5, with 7 positions matching TRBD2. Losses at the gene ends were 2 bases for V and 1 base for J; bases not matched to a gene: 7. The CDR3 is 16 amino acids. Germline V CDR1 and CDR2: SGHTA, FQGNSA. The CDR3 nucleotides are TGTGCCAGCAGCTTATCGTGGGCTAGCGGCCAAGAGACCCAGTACTTC. The encoded protein is CASSLSWASGQETQYF. The complete variable domain, with remaining parts taken from reference TRBV7-2 and TRBJ2-5, reads GAGVSQSPSNKVTEKGKDVELRCDPISGHTALYWYRQSLGQGLEFLIYFQGNSAPDKSGLPSDRFSAERTGGSVSTLTIQRTQQEDSAVYLCASSLSWASGQETQYFGPGTRLLVL.

With respect to this clone: The junction does not match germline at one end; this may be a read error. The chain employs TRBV6-1 and TRBJ1-1, with D hard to call. The CDR3 loop spans 11 amino acids. The germline gives CDR1 MNHNS, CDR2 SASEGT. The CDR3 coding sequence is TGTGCCAGCAGTGAAAACATTGAAGCTTTCTTT. Its protein is CASSENIEAFF.

The J gene is TRBJ2-5, the V gene TRBV5-1; D may be TRBD1 (5 bases). Germline CDR1 SGHRS, CDR2 YFSETQ. This CDR3 has 12 amino acids. V was shortened by 5 bases and J by 1 base, with 6 bases between the two germline ends. The CDR3 bases are TGCGCCAGCAGGGGGCCCCAAGAGACCCAGTACTTC. Translated: CASRGPQETQYF.

The chain has TRBV9 and TRBJ1-1; D may be TRBD1 (6 bases). This CDR3 has 17 amino acids. Germline assignment: CDR1 SGDLS and CDR2 YYNGEE. V was cut by 3 bases and J by 7 bases, with 25 bases left in between. The CDR3 protein is CASSGSSRGGPSVEAFF. In DNA form, the CDR3 reads TGTGCCAGCAGCGGGTCAAGCAGGGGTGGTCCGTCGGTTGAAGCTTTCTTT.

The chain is built from TRBV7-9 and TRBJ2-1, with D possibly being TRBD2 (5 bases). Germline CDR1 SEHNR, CDR2 FQNEAQ (reference sequence). The CDR3 covers 12 residues. The V and J ends lost 5 bases and 9 bases respectively, with 11 bases between them. DNA of the CDR3: TGTGCCAGCAGCCCAGTGAGCGGTGAGCAGTTCTTC. It yields the protein CASSPVSGEQFF.

The rearrangement joins TRBV27 to TRBJ1-2, with 8 bases identical to TRBD1. This CDR3 region has 14 residues. The junction had 11 bases not matched to a gene; V was cut back by 6 bases and J by 8 bases. Germline CDR1 reads MNHEY; CDR2 reads SMNVEV (reference sequence). CDR3 nucleotides: TGTGCCAGCAGATCTACAGGGGGTGTAGGAGGCTACACCTTC. Its translation: CASRSTGGVGGYTF.

The V and J genes are TRBV7-8 and TRBJ1-6; D perhaps matches TRBD1 (5 bases). V lost 5 bases to trimming and J lost 4 bases, with 9 bases between them. This CDR3 contains 14 residues. The germline V gene encodes CDR1 SGHVS and CDR2 FQNEAQ. Written as DNA, the CDR3 is TGTGCCAGCAGCCCGCCAGGGTATAATTCACCCCTCCACTTT. Residues: CASSPPGYNSPLHF.

V usage is TRBV5-6 and J usage is TRBJ2-2; D not certain. Trimming removed 4 bases from V and 2 bases from J, with 9 bases in between. Germline CDR1 SGHDT, CDR2 YYEEEE. The CDR3 length is 14 residues. The DNA of the CDR3 is TGTGCCAGCAGCATACGACTTAACACCGGGGAGCTGTTTTTT. Its translation: CASSIRLNTGELFF.

In its sample, this clone was seen a few times. V and J are TRBV6-1 and TRBJ1-1, with D unclear. CDR3 length equals 17 residues. CDR1 is MNHNS and CDR2 is SASEGT in the germline V gene. V was shortened by 0 bases and J by 3 bases, with 17 bases between the two germline ends. CDR3 coding DNA: TGTGCCAGCAGTGAAGCGCTAGAAAGGAGGGTCTACACTGAAGCTTTCTTT. Amino acid sequence: CASSEALERRVYTEAFF.

This clone was detected once. The rearrangement joins TRBV7-2 to TRBJ1-3; possible D gene TRBD1, 6 bases. The germline CDR1 and CDR2 sequences are SGHTA and FQGNSA. The CDR3 covers 14 residues. The V end was cut by 5 bases, the J end by 2 bases, with 10 bases between. This CDR3 is CASSPTGTGNTIYF. The DNA of the CDR3 is TGTGCCAGCAGCCCCACAGGGACTGGAAACACCATATATTTT. The full variable domain, with the rest looked up from reference TRBV7-2 and TRBJ1-3, is GAGVSQSPSNKVTEKGKDVELRCDPISGHTALYWYRQSLGQGLEFLIYFQGNSAPDKSGLPSDRFSAERTGGSVSTLTIQRTQQEDSAVYLCASSPTGTGNTIYFGEGSWLTVV.

The V call is TRBV10-3, the J call TRBJ2-3, with D possibly being TRBD1 (6 bases). The CDR3 spans 13 residues. Germline V CDR1 and CDR2: ENHRY, SYGVKD. Trimming removed 7 bases at V and 3 bases at J, with 11 bases between. The CDR3 here is CAITNRVTDTQYF. DNA of the CDR3: TGTGCCATCACTAACAGGGTGACAGATACGCAGTATTTT.

This sequence joins TRBV15 and TRBJ2-1; the D gene is possibly TRBD2 (5 bases). This CDR3 has 14 residues. Germline V gene sequence: CDR1 LNHNV, CDR2 YYDKDF (reference sequence). Trimming took off 5 bases at V and 6 bases at J, with 14 bases between the two ends. This CDR3 is CATSGPDWGNEQFF. Here the CDR3 DNA reads TGTGCCACCAGCGGGCCGGACTGGGGCAATGAGCAGTTCTTC. The complete variable domain, with remaining parts taken from reference TRBV15 and TRBJ2-1, reads DAMVIQNPRYQVTQFGKPVTLSCSQTLNHNVMYWYQQKSSQAPKLLFHYYDKDFNNEADTPDNFQSRRPNTSFCFLDIRSPGLGDTAMYLCATSGPDWGNEQFFGPGTRLTVL.

This chain connects TRBV10-1 to TRBJ2-7; TRBD1 matches at 7 bases. The J segment lost 5 bases and the V segment lost 6 bases, leaving 7 bases of the junction unmatched. Per germline, CDR1 WNHNN and CDR2 SYGVQD (reference sequence). The CDR3 contains 13 residues. The CDR3 is CASSRDRAHEQYF. The CDR3 region has the DNA TGCGCCAGCAGCAGAGACAGGGCCCACGAGCAGTACTTC.

The CDR3 protein is CASSPNSRNQPQHF. The DNA for the CDR3 is TGTGCCAGCTCACCGAACAGCCGCAATCAGCCCCAGCATTTT. This chain uses TRBV18 with TRBJ1-5; D is ambiguous. The V and J ends lost 3 bases and 2 bases respectively, with 8 bases between them. CDR1 is KGHSH and CDR2 is LQKENI in the germline V gene. CDR3 length: 14 amino acids.

The V and J genes are TRBV28 and TRBJ1-5; possible D gene TRBD1, 6 bases. Trimming stripped 7 bases from V and 7 bases from J, with 17 bases between. The CDR3 consists of 14 residues. CDR1 is MDHEN and CDR2 is SYDVKM in the germline V gene. DNA of the CDR3: TGTGCCAGCATCCTACAGGGCAAGGGCCAGCCCCAGCATTTT. As protein: CASILQGKGQPQHF.